This T cell receptor beta chain emerged from a study of beta chain features in type 1 diabetes. Study context: There were around 100,000,000 sorted cells examined across all samples.

The sequenced template was cDNA made from the entire isolated RNA. TCRdb's table, derived via immunoSEQ multiplex PCR, lists solely in-frame clones and lacks some. The data hold some 100,000 clones, with 40% observed a single time. One heparinised blood draw, averaging approximately 120 mL, came from each donor. Per the germline V gene, CDR1 is LGHNA and CDR2 is YNFKEQ. The CDR3 loop spans 16 amino acids. V shed 4 bases, J shed 4 bases, and the junction held 9 bases outside the gene matches. This clone turned up a few times. As yet, its antigen is unknown. Study-wide findings and caveats: Unsettled here was the matter of whether HLA type influences TCRB rearrangement. TCRB CDR3 length was moderately but significantly reduced in all four CD4+ subsets of Type 1 diabetes patients.

The TCR was taken from a woman between 18 and 30 years old in good health. The chain uses TRBV4-2 and TRBJ2-2; TRBD2 matches 7 bases. What was sequenced was stem cell memory CD4+ T cells from blood. In nucleotides, the CDR3 is TGTGCCAGCAGCCCGCAATCAGCGGGATTCACCGGGGAGCTGTTTTTT. Amino acid sequence: CASSPQSAGFTGELFF.